The TCR beta chain described here comes from a study of shared clonotypes between healthy human individuals. Data came from immunoSEQ multiplex PCR; TCRdb stores just in-frame clones and leaves some out. The sample gives about a million clones, approximately 72% of which show up once; 1.4% to 1.5% is in the top ten. The CDR3 has 15 residues. V was cut by 2 bases and J by 1 base, with 11 bases left in between. Germline values: CDR1 ENHRY, CDR2 SYGVKD. Naive CD45RA+ and memory CD45RA-negative subsets were split from CD4+ cells. The chain couples TRBV10-3 to TRBJ2-5; weak D call: TRBD1 (6 bases). Material for sequencing was memory CD4+ T cells sorted from blood. Subset defined: CD45RA-negative fraction. The TCR originated in a man in his late teens or twenties in good health. CDR3 coding DNA: TGTGCCATCAGTGAGGCCCCAGGGGCCCAAGAGACCCAGTACTTC. Amino acids: CAISEAPGAQETQYF.